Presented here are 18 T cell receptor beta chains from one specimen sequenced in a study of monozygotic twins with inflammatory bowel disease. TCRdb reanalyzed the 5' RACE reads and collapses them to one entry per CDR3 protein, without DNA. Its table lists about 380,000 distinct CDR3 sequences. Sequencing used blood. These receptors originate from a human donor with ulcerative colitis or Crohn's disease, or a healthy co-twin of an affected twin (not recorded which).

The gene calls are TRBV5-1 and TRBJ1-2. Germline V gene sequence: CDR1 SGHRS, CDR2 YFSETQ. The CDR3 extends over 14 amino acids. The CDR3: CASSSSTGNYGYTF.

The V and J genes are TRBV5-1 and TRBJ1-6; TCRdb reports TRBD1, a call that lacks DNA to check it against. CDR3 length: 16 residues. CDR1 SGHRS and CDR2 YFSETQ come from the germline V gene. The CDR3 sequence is CASSRRSGQGPSPLHF.

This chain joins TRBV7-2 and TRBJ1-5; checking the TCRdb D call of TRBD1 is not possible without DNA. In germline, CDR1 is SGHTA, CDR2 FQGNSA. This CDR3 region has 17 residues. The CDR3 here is CASSLFVRGRGNQPQHF.

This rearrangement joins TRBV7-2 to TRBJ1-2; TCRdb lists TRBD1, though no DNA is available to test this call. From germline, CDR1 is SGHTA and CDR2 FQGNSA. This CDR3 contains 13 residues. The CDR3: CASSPRQVYGYTF.

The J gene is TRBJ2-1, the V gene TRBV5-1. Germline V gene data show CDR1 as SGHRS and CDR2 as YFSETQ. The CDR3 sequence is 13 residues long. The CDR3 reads CASSRALIYEQFF.

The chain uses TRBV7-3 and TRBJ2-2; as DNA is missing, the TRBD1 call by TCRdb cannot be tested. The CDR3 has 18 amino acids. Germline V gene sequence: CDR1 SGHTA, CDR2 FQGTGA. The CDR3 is CASSPTTVGGSNTGELIF.

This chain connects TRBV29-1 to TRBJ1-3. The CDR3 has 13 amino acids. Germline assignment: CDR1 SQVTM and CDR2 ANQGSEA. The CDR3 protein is CSVEVGAGNTIYF.

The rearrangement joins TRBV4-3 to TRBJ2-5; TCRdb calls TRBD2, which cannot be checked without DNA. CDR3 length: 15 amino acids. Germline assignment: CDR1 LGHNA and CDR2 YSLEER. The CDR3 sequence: CASSQGTSGGAPQYF.

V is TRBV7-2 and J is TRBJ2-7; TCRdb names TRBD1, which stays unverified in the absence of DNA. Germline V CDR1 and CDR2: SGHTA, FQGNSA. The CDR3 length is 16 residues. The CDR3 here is CASSKLGQGTTYEQYF.

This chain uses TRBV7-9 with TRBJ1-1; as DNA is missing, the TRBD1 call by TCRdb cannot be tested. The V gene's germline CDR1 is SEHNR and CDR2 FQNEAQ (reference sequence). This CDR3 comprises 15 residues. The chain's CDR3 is CASVPQARKNTEAFF.

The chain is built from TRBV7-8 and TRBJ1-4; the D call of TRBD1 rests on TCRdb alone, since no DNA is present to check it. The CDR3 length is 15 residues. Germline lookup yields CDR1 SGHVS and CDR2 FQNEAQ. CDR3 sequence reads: CASSSDGTENEKLFF.

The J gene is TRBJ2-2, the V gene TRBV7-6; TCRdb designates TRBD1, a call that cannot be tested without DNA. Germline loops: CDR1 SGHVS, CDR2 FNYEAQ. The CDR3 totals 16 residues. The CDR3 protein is CASTYTGGDLTGELFF.

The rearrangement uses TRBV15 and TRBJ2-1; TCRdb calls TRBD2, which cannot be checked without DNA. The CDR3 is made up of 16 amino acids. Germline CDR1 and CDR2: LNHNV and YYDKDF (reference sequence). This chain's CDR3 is CATSRELAGGGNEQFF.

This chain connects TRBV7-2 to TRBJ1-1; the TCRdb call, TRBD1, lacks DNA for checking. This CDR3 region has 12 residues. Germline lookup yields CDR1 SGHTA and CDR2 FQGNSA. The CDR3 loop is CASSFVQGTAFF. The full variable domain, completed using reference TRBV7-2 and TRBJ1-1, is GAGVSQSPSNKVTEKGKDVELRCDPISGHTALYWYRQSLGQGLEFLIYFQGNSAPDKSGLPSDRFSAERTGGSVSTLTIQRTQQEDSAVYLCASSFVQGTAFFGQGTRLTVV.

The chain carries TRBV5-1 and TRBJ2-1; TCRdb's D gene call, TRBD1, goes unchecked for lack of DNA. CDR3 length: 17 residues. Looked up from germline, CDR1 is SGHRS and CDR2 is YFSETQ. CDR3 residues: CASSSTKRGPGDNEQFF.

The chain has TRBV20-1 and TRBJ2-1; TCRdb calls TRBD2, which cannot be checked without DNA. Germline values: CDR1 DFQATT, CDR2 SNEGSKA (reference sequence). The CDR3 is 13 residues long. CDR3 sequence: CSAPSSGTTLVLF.

Here the CDR3 reads CASSQDLGTPYEQYF. The chain is built from TRBV4-2 and TRBJ2-7. This CDR3 region has 15 residues. Germline lookup yields CDR1 LGHNA and CDR2 YNFKEQ.

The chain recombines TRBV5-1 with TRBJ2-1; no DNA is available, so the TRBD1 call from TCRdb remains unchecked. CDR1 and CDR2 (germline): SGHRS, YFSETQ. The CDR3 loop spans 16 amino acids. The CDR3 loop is CASSLPTGGGFDEQFF.